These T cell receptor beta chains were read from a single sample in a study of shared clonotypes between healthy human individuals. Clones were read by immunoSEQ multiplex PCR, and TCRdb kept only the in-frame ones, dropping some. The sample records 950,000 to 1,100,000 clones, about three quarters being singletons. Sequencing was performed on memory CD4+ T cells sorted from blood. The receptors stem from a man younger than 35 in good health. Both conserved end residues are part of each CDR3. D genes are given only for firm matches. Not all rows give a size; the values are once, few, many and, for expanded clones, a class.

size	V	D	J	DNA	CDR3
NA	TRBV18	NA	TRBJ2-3	TGTGCCAGCTCACCACGGTCCGGGGGAACTAGCACAGATACGCAGTATTTT	CASSPRSGGTSTDTQYF
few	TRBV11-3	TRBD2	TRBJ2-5	TGTGCCAGCAGCTTAGGAGCGGGGGGCGGAGAGACCCAGTACTTC	CASSLGAGGGETQYF
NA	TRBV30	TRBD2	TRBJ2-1	TGTGCCTGGAGAGCGGGGTCCTACAATGAGCAGTTCTTC	CAWRAGSYNEQFF
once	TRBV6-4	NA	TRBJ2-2	TGTGCCAGCAGGACGAGCATGAACACCGGGGAGCTGTTTTTT	CASRTSMNTGELFF
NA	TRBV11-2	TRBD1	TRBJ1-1	TGTGCCAGCACGGTCTCGATAGGCAAAGGGACAGTAGCTTTCTTT	CASTVSIGKGTVAFF
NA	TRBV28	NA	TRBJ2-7	TGTGCCTGTGGGGGGGACAGTCCCTACGAGCAGTACTTC	CACGGDSPYEQYF
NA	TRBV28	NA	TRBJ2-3	TGTGCCAGCAGTCCAGCCCTTTTCGGCACAGATACGCAGTATTTT	CASSPALFGTDTQYF
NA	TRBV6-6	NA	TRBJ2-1	TGTGCCAGCACTGGGAACAATGAGCAGTTCTTC	CASTGNNEQFF
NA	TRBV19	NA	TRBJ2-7	TGTGCCAGTAGCCCTGGGTGGGGGTACGAGCAGTACTTC	CASSPGWGYEQYF
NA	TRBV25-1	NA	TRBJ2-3	TGTGCCAGCAGCGGATACGGGGGAGGAGGCACAGATACGCAGTATTTT	CASSGYGGGGTDTQYF
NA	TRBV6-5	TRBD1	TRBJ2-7	TGTGCCAGCAGTTACTCGCAGGGGGCTTCCTACGAGCAGTACTTC	CASSYSQGASYEQYF
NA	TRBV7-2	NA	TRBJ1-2	TGTGCCAGCAGCTTAAAAGAGGGATGGGGTAACTATGGCTACACCTTC	CASSLKEGWGNYGYTF
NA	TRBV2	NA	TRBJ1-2	TGTGCCAGCGGTGCAGGGTATGAGGGGTATGGCTACACCTTC	CASGAGYEGYGYTF
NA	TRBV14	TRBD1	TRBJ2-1	TGTGCCAGCAGCCACAGACAGGGTCGTTATTACAATGAGCAGTTCTTC	CASSHRQGRYYNEQFF
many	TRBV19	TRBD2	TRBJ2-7	TGTGCCAGTAGTCCTAGCGGGGGGGTCCTACGGTACGAGCAGTACTTC	CASSPSGGVLRYEQYF
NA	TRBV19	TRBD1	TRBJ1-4	TGTGCCAGTAGTGGGGGACAGGGGTATCAGCTGTTTTTT	CASSGGQGYQLFF
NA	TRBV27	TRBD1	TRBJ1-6	TGTGCCAGCAGTCGACAGGGGTTGAATTCACCCCTCCACTTT	CASSRQGLNSPLHF
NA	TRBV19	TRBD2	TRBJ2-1	TGTGCCAGTAGTATCGGACTAGCGAGGGGGGATGAGCAGTTCTTC	CASSIGLARGDEQFF
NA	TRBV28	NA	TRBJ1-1	TGTGCCAGCAGTTTCTCCCGAAGAACGAACACTGAAGCTTTCTTT	CASSFSRRTNTEAFF
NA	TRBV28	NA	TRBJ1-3	TGTGCCAGCACTAACACAGGTCCCTCTGGAAACACCATATATTTT	CASTNTGPSGNTIYF
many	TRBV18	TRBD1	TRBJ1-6	TGTGCCAGCTCACCTCCGGGACAGACATCATCACCCCTCCACTTT	CASSPPGQTSSPLHF
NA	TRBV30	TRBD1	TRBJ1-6	TGTGCCTGGACCCGAGGGACAGATAATTCACCCCTCCACTTT	CAWTRGTDNSPLHF
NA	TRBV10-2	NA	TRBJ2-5	TGCGCCAGCAGTGGGAACAATATTCGGGAGACCCAGTACTTC	CASSGNNIRETQYF
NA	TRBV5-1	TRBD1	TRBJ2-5	TGCGCCAGCAGCTATACCCAGGGGGAAGAGACCCAGTACTTC	CASSYTQGEETQYF
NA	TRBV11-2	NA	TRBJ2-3	TGTGCCAGCAGCTCTGTAGAAGGGAAGAGAGATACGCAGTATTTT	CASSSVEGKRDTQYF
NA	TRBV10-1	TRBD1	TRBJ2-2	TGCGCCAGCAGTGGGGTGACAGGGGCGAACACCGGGGAGCTGTTTTTT	CASSGVTGANTGELFF
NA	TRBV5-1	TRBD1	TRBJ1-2	TGCGCCAGCAGCGTTGACAGGGGGTATGGCTACACCTTC	CASSVDRGYGYTF
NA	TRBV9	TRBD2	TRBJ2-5	TGTGCCAGCAGCGTAGAGCCTAGCGGGAGCGGAGAGACCCAGTACTTC	CASSVEPSGSGETQYF
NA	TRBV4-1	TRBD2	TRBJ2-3	TGCGCCAGCAGCCAAAAATCCCGGGAACTAGCGGGGGGCCTAAAGCAGTATTTT	CASSQKSRELAGGLKQYF
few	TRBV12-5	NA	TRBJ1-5	TGTGCTAGTGGTTTGGGGAAAGGGCCCCAGCATTTT	CASGLGKGPQHF
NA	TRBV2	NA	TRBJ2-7	TGTGCCAGCAGGCGGGACTCCTACGAGCAGTACTTC	CASRRDSYEQYF
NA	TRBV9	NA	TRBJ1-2	TGTGCCAGCAGCGTAGCCCCGGGGAGGGAGGGAGGCTACACCTTC	CASSVAPGREGGYTF
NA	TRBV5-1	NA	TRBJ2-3	TGCGCCAGCAGCTCATTCTCTAGCACAGATACGCAGTATTTT	CASSSFSSTDTQYF
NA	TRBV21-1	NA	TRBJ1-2	TGTGCCAGCAGCAAAGTTGCCGGGTTTAACTATGGCTACACCTTC	CASSKVAGFNYGYTF
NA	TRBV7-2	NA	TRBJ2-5	TGTGCCAGCAGCTTAGATTGGGGGTTTAAGACCCAGTACTTC	CASSLDWGFKTQYF
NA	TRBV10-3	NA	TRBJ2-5	TGTGCCATCAGGGGAAGCGGACAAGAGACCCAGTACTTC	CAIRGSGQETQYF
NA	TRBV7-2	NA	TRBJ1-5	TGTGCCAGCAGCCCTGGACCCTCCAATCAGCCCCAGCATTTT	CASSPGPSNQPQHF
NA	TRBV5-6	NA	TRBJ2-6	TGTGCCAGCAGCCTAAGCATACGTGGGGGGTCCTCTGGGGCCAACGTCCTGACTTTC	CASSLSIRGGSSGANVLTF